This entry is about one T cell receptor (beta chain). The antigen is not known. The germline V gene encodes CDR1 SNHLY and CDR2 FYNNEI. The ends lost 6 bases at V and 6 bases at J; junction bases unmatched: 5. The length of the CDR3 is 14 residues. The data stem from a study of cytomegalovirus exposure and HLA in healthy donors. Study context: A prior study identified roughly 110 million unique TCR beta sequences from 200 million or so T cells. Study-wide results and limits: Roughly uniform sequencing depth across donors was assumed, possibly incorrectly. CMV serostatus was the only immune exposure information that was available.

PCR involved 60 Vbeta and 13 Jbeta primers. Here immunoSEQ multiplex PCR was the method, and the copy in TCRdb shows in-frame clones only, minus some. The data contain about 180,000 clones, roughly 85% of them singletons. The sequencing sample was made of PBMCs. The source of this sequence is a man aged 35-49 years in good health and CMV-seropositive. V gene TRBV2 combines with J gene TRBJ1-5; TRBD1 matches at 10 bases. CDR3 sequence: CASRETGGSQPQHF. Written as DNA, the CDR3 is TGTGCCAGCAGAGAGACAGGGGGCAGTCAGCCCCAGCATTTT.